The T cell receptor beta chain described here comes from a study of CXCR3-negative and CXCR3-positive naive CD8 T cells (dated by TCRdb to about 2019). As for the study more broadly: In total, some 150 million TRB reads were obtained, which works out to roughly 1.5 +/- 0.3 million reads per library. Data from some twelve donors, pooled across two independent experiments, went into the diversity and physicochemical repertoire analyses. Naive subsets from 5 donors and memory cells from 3 donors were included in the TRBV-TRBJ cluster analysis.

CDR1 SNHLY and CDR2 FYNNEI were looked up in the germline V gene. The CDR3, from cysteine to phenylalanine, totals 14 residues. A DNA sequence was not provided. Each CD8+ T cell subset was flow-sorted in triplicate, and 300,000 or so cells per subset were placed directly into RLT lysis buffer. To keep memory contaminants out, a stringent definition of naive CD8+ T cells was applied: CD45RO-CCR7+CD27+CD95-. Using standard density gradient centrifugation, peripheral blood mononuclear cells were isolated from buffy coats. A FACSAria III was used to flow-sort naive CD8+ T cells into CXCR3-negative and CXCR3-positive populations. An RNeasy Mini Kit was used to extract total RNA from the sorted cells. TCRdb names NextSeq 550 as the instrument used. The Human TCR Profiling Kit (MiLaboratory) was used to prepare UMI-labeled 5' RACE TRB cDNA libraries. The full amount of extracted RNA was used for cDNA synthesis, and the full amount of resulting cDNA was used for PCR amplification. Libraries were prepared in parallel using an identical number of PCR cycles. From the authors' description of their analysis: About 50,000 +/- 10,000 unique UMI-labeled TRB cDNA molecules per library were extracted with MIGEC and MiXCR, with at least two reads per UMI required. Each library averaged about 37,000 +/- 9,700 functional in-frame TRB CDR3 nucleotide clonotypes without stop codons. After each sample was downsampled to 5000 UMI-labeled TRB molecules, VDJtools was used to calculate diversity metrics such as normalized Shannon-Wiener and Chao1. VDJtools computed clonotype-size-weighted physicochemical properties of the central five CDR3 residues: interaction energy, strength, volume and Kidera factor 4. TCRdb reprocessed the raw reads; every CDR3 protein sequence is a single record, and DNA is not supplied. The V and J calls and clone size are TCRdb's, not the authors'. This specimen's table enumerates some 150,000 distinct CDR3 sequences. The ten largest clones represent approximately 0.28% of the sample.

In regard to this clonotype: Its antigen has not been determined.

Broader findings and caveats from the paper: Because surface CD5, which is linked to self-reactivity in mice, was comparable between the naive subsets, TCR interaction strength was also inferred from TRB CDR3 physicochemical properties. CXCR3 expression partially decreased after cryopreservation, so most assays used freshly isolated PBMCs. Compared with CXCR3-negative naive cells, CXCR3-positive naive cells had TRB CDR3s with higher hydrophobicity (lower Kidera factor 4), lower energy, and higher strength and volume indices. Repertoire diversity was comparably high in both naive subsets but much lower in memory CD8+ T cells. TRBV-TRBJ usage was similar between naive CXCR3-negative and CXCR3-positive cells from the same donor, while memory cells showed distinct patterns.

Sequenced: naive CXCR3+ CD8+ T cells from blood. Sample cell subset or site, as interpreted from the label and publication: CD45RO-CCR7+CD27+CD95- naive CD8+ T cells expressing CXCR3 (TNR3+). The rearranged chain carries TRBV2 and TRBJ2-1; the D call of TRBD1 rests on TCRdb alone, since no DNA is present to check it. This clonotype originated in a human donor in good health. Some clones in this sample may be carry-over from other donors' samples. The CDR3 reads CASREEGGTYEQFF.